This TCR beta chain appears in the sequencing data of a study of blood T cell dynamics during melanoma immunotherapy. Study-wide context: First-line therapy was either pembrolizumab or nivolumab with ipilimumab for metastatic melanoma.

Time point of the sample: pre-treatment baseline. One draw preceded checkpoint blockade; another followed its first cycle at week 3. Per the germline V gene, CDR1 is SEHNR and CDR2 is FQNEAQ (reference sequence). The CDR3 is 14 residues long. V gave up 7 bases and J gave up 1 base, with 8 bases separating them. Sequenced by immunoSEQ multiplex PCR; TCRdb stores in-frame clones only, minus some. This table holds around 100 clones. This chain connects TRBV7-9 to TRBJ2-6; D may be TRBD1 (5 bases). The material was cell-free DNA from blood, obtained from a patient treated with checkpoint blockade. This receptor was taken from a human donor with melanoma. Some clones in this sample may be carry-over from other donors' samples. For the CDR3, the DNA is TGTGCCAGCACCCCAGGGTCTGGGGCCAACGTCCTGACTTTC. Its protein is CASTPGSGANVLTF.